This T cell receptor beta chain was recovered during a study of T-cell memory formation after mild COVID-19. Per the germline V gene, CDR1 is KGHSH and CDR2 is LQKENI. The CDR3 has 17 amino acids. Worth noting for this clonotype: An end of the junction does not agree with germline; a read error may underlie this.

One entry per CDR3 protein results from TCRdb running MiXCR on the 5' RACE reads. The sample carries about 560,000 distinct CDR3 sequences, about 22% recorded once. The J gene is TRBJ2-6, the V gene TRBV18, with D possibly being TRBD1 (5 bases). The TCR was taken from an adult woman who had mild COVID-19 (a few samples of this study predate the infection). Cell type and time point are not known. The sequencing input was PBMCs or a T cell subset sorted from them (not recorded which). CDR3 sequence reads: CATSKQDFVSGANVLTF. CDR3 nucleotide sequence: TGTGCCACCTCAAAACAGGATTTTGTTTCTGGGGCCAACGTCCTGACTTTC.